The 30 T cell receptor beta chains below were found in one sample sequenced in a study of OX40 agonist ivuxolimab in advanced cancers. Only in-frame clones appear in the TCRdb table, and some are missing; sequencing was by immunoSEQ multiplex PCR. The table shows about 120,000 clones, with more than 80% occurring only once. The sequences come from CD4+ or CD8+ T cells sorted from blood, collected in a trial of the OX40 agonist ivuxolimab. Receptors originate from an adult with an advanced solid tumor such as melanoma, head and neck, liver or kidney cancer.

This chain uses TRBV25-1 with TRBJ2-7; a weak D match, TRBD2 (7 bases). The CDR3 sequence is 13 residues long. Deletions cut 6 bases from V and 2 bases from J, with 11 bases between. Germline values: CDR1 MGHDK, CDR2 SYGVNS. CDR3 loop: CASRAGQAYEQYF. For the CDR3, the DNA is TGTGCCAGCAGAGCGGGACAAGCCTACGAGCAGTACTTC.

The chain joins TRBV10-2 to TRBJ2-6, with 9 bases identical to TRBD1. V was clipped by 6 bases and J by 1 base; unmatched bases: 7. This CDR3 has 17 amino acids. Germline V lookup: CDR1 WSHSY, CDR2 SAAADI. The CDR3 bases are TGCGCCAGCAGCTCCTCGGGACAGGGATCTGGGGCCAACGTCCTGACTTTC. Its protein product is CASSSSGQGSGANVLTF.

Note on this clone: Sequence at one end of the junction differs from germline and may be a read error. The genes are TRBV7-2 and TRBJ2-5, with 8 positions matching TRBD1. Per germline, CDR1 SGHTA and CDR2 FQGNSA. CDR3 length: 15 residues. This CDR3 reads CASTLQGGFQETQYF. CDR3 bases: TGTGCCAGCACCTTACAGGGGGGATTCCAAGAGACCCAGTACTTC. Supplemented by reference TRBV7-2 and TRBJ2-5, the full variable domain reads GAGVSQSPSNKVTEKGKDVELRCDPISGHTALYWYRQSLGQGLEFLIYFQGNSAPDKSGLPSDRFSAERTGGSVSTLTIQRTQQEDSAVYLCASTLQGGFQETQYFGPGTRLLVL.

This clone has a single count. The rearrangement links TRBV11-2 to TRBJ2-7, with D maybe TRBD2 (5 bases). The CDR3 spans 14 residues. V shed 5 bases and J shed 0 bases, with 11 bases lying between them. Germline CDR1 is SGHAT and CDR2 is FQNNGV. DNA of the CDR3: TGTGCCAGCAGCCCAGGACTGACCTCCTACGAGCAGTACTTC. Protein: CASSPGLTSYEQYF.

This chain joins TRBV6-5 and TRBJ1-1; tentative D call: TRBD1 (6 bases). Trimming cost V 4 bases and J 7 bases, with 10 bases left between them. There are 12 residues in the CDR3. The germline V gene has CDR1 MNHEY and CDR2 SVGAGI. The CDR3 nucleotides read TGTGCCAGCAGTTTGGACAGATTTGAAGCTTTCTTT. Protein sequence: CASSLDRFEAFF.

CDR3 protein: CASSLFAEETQYF. CDR3 DNA sequence: TGTGCCAGCAGCTTGTTTGCGGAAGAGACCCAGTACTTC. J is TRBJ2-5 and V is TRBV7-2; D call uncertain. V lost 3 bases, J lost 3 bases, and 8 bases lay in between. CDR1 SGHTA and CDR2 FQGNSA come from the germline V gene. The CDR3 runs 13 residues.

This chain uses TRBV19 with TRBJ2-7; D is possibly TRBD1 (6 bases). Germline V CDR1 and CDR2: LNHDA, SQIVND (reference sequence). The V end lost 1 base, the J end lost 1 base, and 14 bases lay between the germline ends. This CDR3 contains 16 residues. The CDR3 region is CASSIGGQGHSYEQYF. Here the CDR3 DNA reads TGTGCCAGTAGTATAGGGGGCCAGGGGCATTCCTACGAGCAGTACTTC.

This chain joins TRBV15 and TRBJ1-1, with 9 positions matching TRBD1. J gave up 11 bases and V 0 bases, and 7 bases lay outside the gene matches. CDR1 is LNHNV and CDR2 is YYDKDF in the germline V gene (reference sequence). The CDR3 has 14 amino acids. The chain's CDR3 is CATSREQGAVVAFF. CDR3 sequence (DNA): TGTGCCACCAGCAGAGAACAGGGGGCGGTGGTGGCTTTCTTT. The variable domain in full, with the rest retrieved from reference TRBV15 and TRBJ1-1, is DAMVIQNPRYQVTQFGKPVTLSCSQTLNHNVMYWYQQKSSQAPKLLFHYYDKDFNNEADTPDNFQSRRPNTSFCFLDIRSPGLGDTAMYLCATSREQGAVVAFFGQGTRLTVV.

The chain links TRBV2 to TRBJ2-5, with 7 nucleotides matching TRBD1. Germline V lookup: CDR1 SNHLY, CDR2 FYNNEI. The J segment lost 5 bases and the V segment lost 6 bases, leaving 3 bases of the junction unmatched. This CDR3 spans 12 amino acids. CDR3 residues: CASSRGLETQYF. Here the CDR3 DNA reads TGTGCCAGCAGCAGGGGGTTGGAGACCCAGTACTTC.

In this sample, this clone turned up once. The V and J genes are TRBV27 and TRBJ1-5; weak D call: TRBD1 (5 bases). Germline CDR1 reads MNHEY; CDR2 reads SMNVEV (reference sequence). The CDR3 length is 17 residues. The V end was cut by 0 bases, the J end by 3 bases, with 15 bases between. CDR3 coding DNA: TGTGCCAGCAGTTTATCGGGGGGTGCAGGGCCCAATCAGCCCCAGCATTTT. It specifies CASSLSGGAGPNQPQHF.

CDR3: CASRVRGPVATEAFF. The CDR3 nucleotides are TGTGCCAGCAGGGTTAGGGGGCCAGTGGCCACTGAAGCTTTCTTT. The chain joins TRBV6-4 to TRBJ1-1, with 7 bases matching TRBD1. CDR3 size: 15 residues. The germline gives CDR1 MRHNA, CDR2 SNTAGT. J was trimmed by 4 bases and V by 6 bases; bases with no gene match: 11.

This chain uses TRBV10-3 with TRBJ2-3; the D is unclear. The germline gives CDR1 ENHRY, CDR2 SYGVKD. V was pared by 3 bases and J by 0 bases, with 10 bases between. The CDR3 is 15 amino acids. CDR3 loop: CAISDKSSSTDTQYF. The DNA for the CDR3 is TGTGCCATCAGTGACAAGAGTTCTAGCACAGATACGCAGTATTTT.

V and J are TRBV9 and TRBJ2-3, with D tentatively TRBD1 (6 bases). Germline CDR1 and CDR2: SGDLS and YYNGEE. V lost 4 bases and J lost 3, with 12 bases in between. The CDR3 totals 14 residues. The CDR3: CASSRQVRTDTQYF. CDR3 nucleotide sequence: TGTGCCAGCAGCCGACAGGTTCGGACAGATACGCAGTATTTT.

This clone appeared a single time. The chain recombines TRBV5-1 with TRBJ2-3, with 10 positions matching TRBD2. From germline, CDR1 is SGHRS and CDR2 YFSETQ. The CDR3 totals 18 residues. The junction had 9 bases not matched to a gene; V was cut back by 0 bases and J by 2 bases. The CDR3 DNA reads TGCGCCAGCAGCTTGGGAGGTGGAAGCGGGGGGGCCACAGATACGCAGTATTTT. Its translation: CASSLGGGSGGATDTQYF.

This chain's CDR3 is CAISESREDQPQHF. CDR3 DNA: TGTGCCATCAGTGAGAGCAGGGAGGATCAGCCCCAGCATTTT. The genes are TRBV10-3 and TRBJ1-5, with a tentative D call TRBD1 (5 bases). The V end was cut by 2 bases, the J end by 5 bases, with 10 bases between. The CDR3 is 14 amino acids. From germline, CDR1 is ENHRY and CDR2 SYGVKD.

This sequence joins TRBV11-3 and TRBJ2-2, with 14 bases lining up with TRBD2. The CDR3 sequence is 17 residues long. V shed 5 bases and J 3 bases; nucleotides not matched to a gene: 5. Germline V gene sequence: CDR1 SGHNT, CDR2 YENEEA. The CDR3 DNA sequence: TGTGCCAGCAGCCCTCGGACTAGCGGGGGGCACACCGGGGAGCTGTTTTTT. Protein: CASSPRTSGGHTGELFF.

The V and J genes are TRBV29-1 and TRBJ1-2; 11 bases map to TRBD1. Germline V lookup: CDR1 SQVTM, CDR2 ANQGSEA. The CDR3 is 15 residues long. Trimming removed 4 bases from V and 1 base from J; junction bases left unmatched: 5. This CDR3 reads CSVGRDRGFNYGYTF. CDR3 nucleotide sequence: TGCAGCGTTGGCCGGGACAGGGGGTTTAACTATGGCTACACCTTC. The full variable domain, completed using reference TRBV29-1 and TRBJ1-2, is SAVISQKPSRDICQRGTSLTIQCQVDSQVTMMFWYRQQPGQSLTLIATANQGSEATYESGFVIDKFPISRPNLTFSTLTVSNMSPEDSSIYLCSVGRDRGFNYGYTFGSGTRLTVV.

The chain has TRBV2 and TRBJ1-3, with 10 positions matching TRBD1. Germline-derived CDR1 and CDR2 are SNHLY and FYNNEI. V gave up 4 bases and J gave up 4 bases; unmatched junction bases: 4. The CDR3 has 15 amino acids. Here the CDR3 reads CASSGQGASGNTIYF. CDR3 nucleotides: TGTGCCAGCAGTGGACAGGGGGCGTCCGGAAACACCATATATTTT.

The V call is TRBV7-9, the J call TRBJ2-5, with 8 bases lining up with TRBD1. CDR3 size: 14 residues. Trimming removed 3 bases from V and 2 bases from J; junction bases left unmatched: 2. Looked up from germline, CDR1 is SEHNR and CDR2 is FQNEAQ (reference sequence). CDR3 loop: CASSFGQGQETQYF. The CDR3 coding sequence is TGTGCCAGCAGCTTTGGACAGGGACAAGAGACCCAGTACTTC.

Details on this clone: This same CDR3 is encoded by further DNA sequences in the sample. The CDR3 DNA sequence: TGTGCCAGCTCACCCCAAGAGACCCAGTACTTC. Translation gives CASSPQETQYF. This rearrangement joins TRBV18 to TRBJ2-5; D gene ambiguous. This CDR3 comprises 11 residues. Germline CDR1 reads KGHSH; CDR2 reads LQKENI. The germline V and J ends were trimmed by 3 bases and 1 base, with 0 bases remaining between them.

Concerning this clone itself: At one boundary the junction diverges from the germline segment, which might be a read error. This chain connects TRBV7-2 to TRBJ2-2; 7 nucleotides align to TRBD1. The CDR3 runs to 16 residues. Germline V gene data show CDR1 as SGHTA and CDR2 as FQGNSA. The CDR3 DNA reads TGTGCCAGCACCTTACAGGGGCCGGGGAACACCGGGGAGCTGTTTTTT. It translates to CASTLQGPGNTGELFF.

V usage is TRBV27 and J usage is TRBJ2-5; possible D gene TRBD1, 6 bases. The DNA end is more similar to TRBJ2-7, so the J call may be wrong. Germline V gene data show CDR1 as MNHEY and CDR2 as SMNVEV (reference sequence). The CDR3 spans 13 residues. DNA for the CDR3: TGTGCCAGCAGTTTTCAGGGGTACCACGAGCAGTACTTC. The encoded protein is CASSFQGYHEQYF.

This chain links TRBV6-6 with TRBJ2-3; possible D gene TRBD2, 6 bases. Trimming pared 2 bases from V and 0 bases from J, leaving 12 bases between. The CDR3 has 16 amino acids. Germline V lookup: CDR1 MNHNY, CDR2 SVGAGI (reference sequence). The CDR3, as DNA: TGTGCCAGCAGTTACAGGTCGGCGGGGAGCACAGATACGCAGTATTTT. Translation: CASSYRSAGSTDTQYF.

The V and J genes are TRBV21-1 and TRBJ2-5; the table's D call of TRBD1 was not tested on the DNA. TRBV21-1 is listed as a pseudogene. The CDR3 has 16 amino acids. The CDR3 sequence is CASSKTRDRGKETQYF. CDR3 bases: TGTGCCAGCAGCAAAACTCGGGACAGGGGAAAAGAGACCCAGTACTTC.

This chain links TRBV7-9 with TRBJ2-2, with 8 nucleotides matching TRBD1. J gave up 5 bases and V 3 bases, and 11 bases lay outside the gene matches. Germline CDR1 SEHNR, CDR2 FQNEAQ (reference sequence). The CDR3 runs 17 residues. CDR3 sequence (DNA): TGTGCCAGCAGCTTCGCAGTGAGGCAGGGGGCTACCGGGGAGCTGTTTTTT. Its translation: CASSFAVRQGATGELFF.

This clone was seen only once. V and J are TRBV10-3 and TRBJ2-5, with 8 bases fitting TRBD1. Germline trimming cut 6 bases from V and 4 bases from J; bases unmatched to any gene: 10. Germline values: CDR1 ENHRY, CDR2 SYGVKD. The CDR3 length is 15 residues. The CDR3 sequence is CAIRGLQGEGETQYF. CDR3 bases: TGTGCCATCAGGGGGTTACAGGGGGAAGGAGAGACCCAGTACTTC.

CDR3 DNA sequence: TGTGCCAGCAGAAAGGGACTAGCGGGGGCCAAGTACTTC. Translated: CASRKGLAGAKYF. The rearrangement joins TRBV6-5 to TRBJ2-7; the match to TRBD2 covers 14 bases. Germline-derived CDR1 and CDR2 are MNHEY and SVGAGI. The CDR3 has 13 residues. J gave up 11 bases and V 6 bases, and 6 bases lay outside the gene matches.

The V and J genes are TRBV19 and TRBJ2-1; D ambiguous. The CDR3 sequence is 16 residues long. The V end lost 4 bases, the J end lost 3 bases, and 16 bases lay between the germline ends. Germline V lookup: CDR1 LNHDA, CDR2 SQIVND (reference sequence). CDR3 residues: CASSSGSPILYNEQFF. The CDR3 region has the DNA TGTGCCAGTAGTAGTGGAAGTCCGATTCTCTACAATGAGCAGTTCTTC.

The chain carries TRBV11-1 and TRBJ1-5; D is unresolved. The germline V gene encodes CDR1 SGHAT and CDR2 FQDESV (reference sequence). This CDR3 contains 12 residues. Trimming stripped 5 bases from V and 10 bases from J, with 12 bases between. The CDR3 nucleotides read TGTGCCAGCAGCAAAGATACGGGTCCCCAGCATTTT. Its translation is CASSKDTGPQHF.

In nucleotides, the CDR3 is TGTGCCAGCAGCTCGACAGGTCCCTTCTATGGCTACACCTTC. Residues: CASSSTGPFYGYTF. This rearrangement joins TRBV7-6 to TRBJ1-2; D might be TRBD1 (6 bases). Germline loops: CDR1 SGHVS, CDR2 FNYEAQ. V shed 4 bases and J shed 4 bases, with 13 bases lying between them. This CDR3 contains 14 residues.